This T cell receptor beta chain was retrieved from a study of T-cell memory formation after mild COVID-19. Study summary: In these data, TCR clusters were largely donor specific.

As regards this clonotype: The antigen is not known. A read error may explain this, as a much larger clone is one base away.

Each CDR3 protein gets one entry after TCRdb re-called the 5' RACE reads with MiXCR. There are 150,000 to 200,000 distinct CDR3 sequences in the sample; roughly a third occur only once, and 9.5% to 15% lies in the top ten. General study points: Mostly located in CM and EM were contracting CD4+ clones, with contracting CD8+ clones located in EMRA.

Germline-derived CDR1 and CDR2 are SNHLY and FYNNEI. This CDR3 spans 15 amino acids. Trimming took 4 bases from V and 0 from J, leaving 11 bases between them. This sequence joins TRBV2 and TRBJ2-3, with TRBD1 as a possible D gene (5 bases). The sequencing input was PBMCs or a T cell subset sorted from them (not recorded which). The receptor was derived from an adult woman who had mild COVID-19 (a few samples of this study predate the infection). Cell type and time point are not known. CDR3 amino acids: CASSGVRQSTDTQYF. The CDR3 bases are TGTGCCAGCAGTGGTGTCCGACAGAGCACAGATACGCAGTATTTT.